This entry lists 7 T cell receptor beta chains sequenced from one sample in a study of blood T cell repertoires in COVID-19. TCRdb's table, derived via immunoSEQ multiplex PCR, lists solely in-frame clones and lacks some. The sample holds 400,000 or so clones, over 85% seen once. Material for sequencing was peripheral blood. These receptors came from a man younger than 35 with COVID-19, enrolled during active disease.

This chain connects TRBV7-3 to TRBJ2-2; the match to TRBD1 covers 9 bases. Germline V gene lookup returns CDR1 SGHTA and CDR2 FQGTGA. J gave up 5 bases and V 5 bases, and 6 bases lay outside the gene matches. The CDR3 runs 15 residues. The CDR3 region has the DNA TGTGCCAGCAGCCCACAGGGGGCCTGGACCGGGGAGCTGTTTTTT. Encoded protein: CASSPQGAWTGELFF. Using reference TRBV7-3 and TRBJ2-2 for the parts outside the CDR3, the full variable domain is GAGVSQTPSNKVTEKGKYVELRCDPISGHTALYWYRQSLGQGPEFLIYFQGTGAADDSGLPNDRFFAVRPEGSVSTLKIQRTERGDSAVYLCASSPQGAWTGELFFGEGSRLTVL.

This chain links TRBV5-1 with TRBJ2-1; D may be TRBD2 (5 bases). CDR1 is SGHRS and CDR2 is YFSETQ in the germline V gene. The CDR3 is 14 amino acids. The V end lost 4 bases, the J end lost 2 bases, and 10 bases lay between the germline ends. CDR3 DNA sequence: TGCGCCAGCAGCCCGGAGGCTGCCTACAATGAGCAGTTCTTC. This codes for CASSPEAAYNEQFF.

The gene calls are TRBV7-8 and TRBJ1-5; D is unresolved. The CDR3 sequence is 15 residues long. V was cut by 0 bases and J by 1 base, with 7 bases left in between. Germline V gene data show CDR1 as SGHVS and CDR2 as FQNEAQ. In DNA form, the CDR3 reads TGTGCCAGCAGCTTAGCGTTAGAAAGCAATCAGCCCCAGCATTTT. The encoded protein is CASSLALESNQPQHF.

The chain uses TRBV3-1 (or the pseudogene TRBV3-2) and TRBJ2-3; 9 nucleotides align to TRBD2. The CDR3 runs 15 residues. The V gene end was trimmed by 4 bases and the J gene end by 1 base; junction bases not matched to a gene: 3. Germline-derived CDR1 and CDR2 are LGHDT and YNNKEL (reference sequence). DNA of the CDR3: TGTGCCAGCAGCCCGACTAGCGGACGCACAGATACGCAGTATTTT. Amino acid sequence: CASSPTSGRTDTQYF.

CDR3 sequence reads: CASSMGQGISYNEQFF. The CDR3 region has the DNA TGCGCCAGCAGCATGGGACAGGGTATATCCTACAATGAGCAGTTCTTC. The chain uses TRBV5-1 and TRBJ2-1, with 9 bases fitting TRBD1. The CDR3 covers 16 residues. The J segment lost 1 base and the V segment lost 4 bases, leaving 6 bases of the junction unmatched. Germline V gives CDR1 SGHRS, CDR2 YFSETQ.

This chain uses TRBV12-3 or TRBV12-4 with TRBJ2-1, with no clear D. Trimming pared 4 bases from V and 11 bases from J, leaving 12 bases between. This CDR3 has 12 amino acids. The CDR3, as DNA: TGTGCCAGCAGTTCAAGTTCCTGGCAGCAGTTCTTC. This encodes CASSSSSWQQFF.

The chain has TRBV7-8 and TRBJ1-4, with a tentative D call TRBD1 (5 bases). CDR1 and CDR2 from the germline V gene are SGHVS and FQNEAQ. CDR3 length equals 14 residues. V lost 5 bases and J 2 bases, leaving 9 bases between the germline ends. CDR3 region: CASSPDSTNEKLFF. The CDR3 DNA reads TGTGCCAGCAGCCCAGACAGCACTAATGAAAAACTGTTTTTT.